These T cell receptor beta chains were read from a single sample in a study of blood T cell repertoires in COVID-19. The data were produced by immunoSEQ multiplex PCR, yet TCRdb's version contains in-frame clones alone and is incomplete. The table records roughly 200,000 clones, about 83% of them present only once. Sample: peripheral blood. These receptors were collected from a woman in her 70s with active or convalescent COVID-19. Both conserved end residues are part of each CDR3. A D gene is named only where the DNA matches it firmly. Expanded clones get a size class; other rows say once, few or many, or leave the size out.

d_gene	abundance	v_gene	j_gene	CDR3aa	CDR3nt
TRBD1	-	TRBV7-7	TRBJ2-5	CASSSKGASTETQYF	TGTGCCAGCAGCTCCAAGGGGGCCTCGACTGAGACCCAGTACTTC
TRBD2	-	TRBV7-6	TRBJ2-2	CASSLTSVQVMAGELFF	TGTGCCAGCAGCTTAACTAGCGTGCAGGTGATGGCCGGGGAGCTGTTTTTT
-	-	TRBV2	TRBJ2-2	CASSERAGTGELFF	TGTGCCAGCAGTGAGAGGGCGGGGACCGGGGAGCTGTTTTTT
-	-	TRBV18	TRBJ1-2	CASSPPGGAGYTF	TGTGCCAGCTCACCACCCGGCGGGGCTGGCTACACCTTC
-	few	TRBV6-5	TRBJ1-5	CASSPRGDDQPQHF	TGTGCCAGCAGCCCCCGCGGTGATGATCAGCCCCAGCATTTT
TRBD1	-	TRBV6-5	TRBJ2-7	CASSYGGTGAYEQYF	TGTGCCAGCAGTTATGGGGGGACAGGGGCATACGAGCAGTACTTC
TRBD1	-	TRBV19	TRBJ1-2	CASSPKTGAGSYTF	TGTGCCAGTAGTCCCAAGACAGGGGCGGGGAGCTACACCTTC
-	-	TRBV6-5	TRBJ2-1	CASSYSGGTYNEQFF	TGTGCCAGCAGTTACTCGGGAGGAACCTACAATGAGCAGTTCTTC
-	-	TRBV28	TRBJ1-5	CASSFRDTQHF	TGTGCCAGCAGTTTTCGAGACACACAGCATTTT
TRBD2	once	TRBV4-2	TRBJ2-1	CASREGGPDNEQFF	TGTGCCAGCAGGGAGGGAGGGCCCGACAATGAGCAGTTCTTC
TRBD1	-	TRBV6-5	TRBJ1-5	CAGRQGGSNQPQHF	TGTGCCGGCCGACAGGGGGGAAGCAATCAGCCCCAGCATTTT
-	-	TRBV24-1	TRBJ1-5	CAWGPGEWGNQPQHF	TGTGCTTGGGGACCGGGAGAGTGGGGAAATCAGCCCCAGCATTTT
TRBD2	once	TRBV6-1	TRBJ2-7	CASSETQAGAPYEQYF	TGTGCCAGCAGTGAAACACAAGCGGGAGCCCCCTACGAGCAGTACTTC
-	-	TRBV27	TRBJ2-1	CASCTQPSVIYNEQFF	TGTGCCAGCTGTACCCAGCCTAGCGTAATCTACAATGAGCAGTTCTTC
-	-	TRBV7-8	TRBJ2-2	CASSLVGTPPYTGELFF	TGTGCCAGCAGCTTAGTCGGGACACCCCCTTACACCGGGGAGCTGTTTTTT
TRBD2	-	TRBV29-1	TRBJ2-2	CSVERERAGELFF	TGCAGCGTTGAGCGGGAGAGGGCCGGGGAGCTGTTTTTT
TRBD2	few	TRBV3-1/TRBV3-2	TRBJ2-1	CASSSTSGSYNEQFF	TGTGCCAGCAGCTCAACTAGCGGGAGCTACAATGAGCAGTTCTTC
TRBD2	-	TRBV9	TRBJ2-1	CASSVGGRGSEQFF	TGTGCCAGCAGCGTAGGCGGGAGGGGTAGTGAGCAGTTCTTC
TRBD1	many	TRBV5-1	TRBJ1-5	CASSLGGQDNQPQHF	TGCGCCAGCAGCTTGGGCGGACAGGACAATCAGCCCCAGCATTTT
-	-	TRBV5-1	TRBJ1-4	CASSLGAGREKLFF	TGCGCCAGCAGCTTGGGGGCCGGCCGGGAAAAACTGTTTTTT
TRBD2	-	TRBV2	TRBJ2-1	CASSGLAGLSYNEQFF	TGTGCCAGCAGTGGACTAGCGGGCCTCTCCTACAATGAGCAGTTCTTC
-	-	TRBV7-6	TRBJ2-2	CASRPRTTNTGELFF	TGTGCCAGCAGACCTAGGACAACGAACACCGGGGAGCTGTTTTTT
-	-	TRBV11-2	TRBJ2-3	CASNQFSGSTDTQYF	TGTGCCAGCAACCAGTTTAGCGGCTCCACAGATACGCAGTATTTT
-	-	TRBV9	TRBJ2-7	CASSAGGNRQYF	TGTGCCAGCAGCGCTGGAGGGAATCGGCAGTACTTC
TRBD1	-	TRBV2	TRBJ1-2	CASSGGTGGRYYGYTF	TGTGCCAGCAGTGGGGGGACAGGGGGGAGGTACTATGGCTACACCTTC
TRBD2	-	TRBV6-5	TRBJ2-7	CASRLREESFEQYF	TGTGCCAGCAGACTGCGGGAGGAGAGTTTCGAGCAGTACTTC